A single sample is the source of the 21 T cell receptor beta chains below, sequenced in a study of OX40 agonist ivuxolimab in advanced cancers. The repertoire was sequenced with immunoSEQ multiplex PCR; TCRdb's copy has only in-frame clones and lacks some. This sample has about 46,000 clones, with around 86% found just once. This sample comprised CD4+ or CD8+ T cells sorted from blood, obtained in a trial of the OX40 agonist ivuxolimab. These receptors all stem from an adult with an advanced solid tumor such as melanoma, head and neck, liver or kidney cancer.

The genes are TRBV6-6 and TRBJ1-5; 7 bases are shared with TRBD1. The CDR3 consists of 14 residues. V trimming: 6 bases; J trimming: 1 base; junction bases outside the gene matches: 3. Per germline, CDR1 MNHNY and CDR2 SVGAGI (reference sequence). CDR3 region: CASSRQGSNQPQHF. CDR3 sequence (DNA): TGTGCCAGCAGCCGACAGGGAAGCAATCAGCCCCAGCATTTT.

This chain joins TRBV9 and TRBJ1-2; the match to TRBD1 covers 10 bases. V gave up 0 bases and J gave up 5 bases; unmatched junction bases: 4. The V gene's germline CDR1 is SGDLS and CDR2 YYNGEE. This CDR3 contains 15 residues. DNA for the CDR3: TGTGCCAGCAGCGTAGGGGACAGGGGTGGTTATGGCTACACCTTC. Residues: CASSVGDRGGYGYTF.

The gene calls are TRBV5-5 and TRBJ1-1; no reliable D call. The CDR3 consists of 15 residues. Trimming cost V 7 bases and J 0 bases, with 16 bases left between them. The germline gives CDR1 SGHKS, CDR2 YYEKEE (reference sequence). CDR3 sequence (DNA): TGTGCCAGCCATCTGGAGGGATCCATGAACACTGAAGCTTTCTTT. As protein: CASHLEGSMNTEAFF.

In regard to this clone: At one end the junction does not follow the germline gene, possibly because of a read error. The chain combines TRBV7-7 with TRBJ1-4; D gene ambiguous. The CDR3 is made up of 14 amino acids. CDR1 is SSHAT and CDR2 is FNYEAQ in the germline V gene (reference sequence). The CDR3 DNA reads TGTGCTAGCAGCCCGGGCGCAGGCTATGAAAAACTGTTTTTT. It is translated as CASSPGAGYEKLFF.

The rearrangement uses TRBV9 and TRBJ1-4; a weak D match, TRBD1 (5 bases). CDR3 length: 15 amino acids. With 0 bases removed from V and 8 bases from J, the gap between germline ends came to 14 bases. Germline CDR1 reads SGDLS; CDR2 reads YYNGEE. CDR3 coding DNA: TGTGCCAGCAGCGTAGAGAGGGGAGAAGGAGAAAAACTGTTTTTT. It specifies CASSVERGEGEKLFF.

The rearrangement joins TRBV5-6 to TRBJ1-5, with D hard to call. The germline V gene encodes CDR1 SGHDT and CDR2 YYEEEE. The V end was cut by 2 bases, the J end by 2 bases, with 5 bases between. The CDR3 is made up of 13 amino acids. CDR3 sequence: CASSFWGNQPQHF. As DNA, the CDR3 is TGTGCCAGCAGCTTCTGGGGCAATCAGCCCCAGCATTTT.

This chain links TRBV19 with TRBJ2-7, with a tentative D call TRBD1 (6 bases). The germline gives CDR1 LNHDA, CDR2 SQIVND (reference sequence). The length of the CDR3 is 13 residues. V was clipped by 3 bases and J by 7 bases, with 13 bases between them. The CDR3 protein is CASSIQGMREQYF. The CDR3 DNA follows: TGTGCCAGTAGTATTCAGGGGATGAGGGAGCAGTACTTC.

This chain connects TRBV2 to TRBJ2-1; 7 bases fit TRBD2. CDR1 and CDR2 (germline): SNHLY, FYNNEI. CDR3 length: 14 residues. The ends lost 1 base at V and 4 bases at J; junction bases unmatched: 1. CDR3 in DNA: TGTGCCAGCAGTGAAGGGCGGGGGTACAATGAGCAGTTCTTC. Translating it yields CASSEGRGYNEQFF.

This clone was counted a few times. The V and J genes are TRBV7-9 and TRBJ2-7, with D unclear. The CDR3 spans 11 residues. V was clipped by 5 bases and J by 3 bases, with 5 bases between them. Germline assignment: CDR1 SEHNR and CDR2 FQNEAQ (reference sequence). The CDR3 spells CASSPDYEQYF. DNA of the CDR3: TGTGCCAGCAGCCCCGACTACGAGCAGTACTTC.

The chain combines TRBV27 with TRBJ1-5; D might be TRBD1 (5 bases). V dropped 5 bases and J dropped 7 bases, with 18 bases sitting between them. Germline V CDR1 and CDR2: MNHEY, SMNVEV (reference sequence). The CDR3 length is 15 residues. CDR3 protein: CASSLWTGPGQPQHF. The CDR3 DNA sequence: TGTGCCAGCAGTCTTTGGACGGGGCCCGGGCAGCCCCAGCATTTT.

The J gene is TRBJ1-2, the V gene TRBV7-2, with TRBD1 matching 7 bases. Germline CDR1 and CDR2: SGHTA and FQGNSA. The CDR3 sequence is 18 residues long. V was pared by 1 base and J by 0 bases, with 11 bases of the junction left unmatched. The CDR3 sequence: CASSLEVQGPRSNYGYTF. The CDR3 DNA reads as TGTGCCAGCAGCTTAGAAGTACAGGGGCCACGCTCTAACTATGGCTACACCTTC.

This clone is a singleton in its sample. In DNA, the CDR3 is TGCGCCAGCAGTGTGGCGGGGAGTAGGACCGGGGAGCTGTTTTTT. The encoded protein is CASSVAGSRTGELFF. The chain joins TRBV5-1 to TRBJ2-2; a weak D match, TRBD2 (6 bases). Trimming left V 5 bases short and J 5 bases short, with 16 bases between. The CDR3 extends over 15 amino acids. The germline CDR1 and CDR2 sequences are SGHRS and YFSETQ.

This rearrangement joins TRBV4-1 to TRBJ2-5; the match to TRBD2 covers 14 bases. V lost 2 bases, J lost 4 bases, and 3 bases stayed unmatched. The length of the CDR3 is 16 residues. Looked up from germline, CDR1 is MGHRA and CDR2 is YSYEKL. The CDR3 sequence is CASSQRTSGGSETQYF. The CDR3, as DNA: TGCGCCAGCAGCCAAAGGACTAGCGGGGGGTCAGAGACCCAGTACTTC.

The J gene is TRBJ1-1, the V gene TRBV29-1; 12 bases map to TRBD1. Germline CDR1 SQVTM, CDR2 ANQGSEA. The V and J ends lost 6 bases and 5 bases, in that order; junction bases with no gene match: 7. This CDR3 comprises 14 residues. The CDR3 region has the DNA TGCAGCGTCGGGACAGGGGGCGCGGATACTGAAGCTTTCTTT. Its protein product is CSVGTGGADTEAFF.

The J gene is TRBJ1-2, the V gene TRBV5-1; the match to TRBD1 covers 10 bases. Germline loops: CDR1 SGHRS, CDR2 YFSETQ. J was trimmed by 3 bases and V by 4 bases; bases with no gene match: 15. The CDR3 contains 18 residues. The CDR3: CASSPFPGTGVSDYGYTF. DNA of the CDR3: TGCGCCAGCAGCCCTTTCCCCGGGACAGGGGTCTCCGACTATGGCTACACCTTC.

The gene calls are TRBV5-6 and TRBJ1-2; D gene ambiguous. The germline CDR1 and CDR2 sequences are SGHDT and YYEEEE. Trimming stripped 2 bases from V and 0 bases from J, with 14 bases between. The CDR3 runs 16 residues. This CDR3 reads CASSFSDVEPNYGYTF. CDR3 sequence (DNA): TGTGCCAGCAGCTTTTCGGACGTGGAACCTAACTATGGCTACACCTTC.

Here the CDR3 reads CASSAPTSGRETQYF. The CDR3 DNA reads TGTGCCAGCAGCGCCCCGACTAGCGGGCGAGAGACCCAGTACTTC. The chain couples TRBV9 to TRBJ2-5; 10 bases align to TRBD2. The CDR3 length is 15 residues. The trim removed 3 bases at V and 4 bases at J, leaving 6 bases unmatched. CDR1 and CDR2 from the germline V gene are SGDLS and YYNGEE. Full variable domain (remainder filled in from reference TRBV9 and TRBJ2-5): DSGVTQTPKHLITATGQRVTLRCSPRSGDLSVYWYQQSLDQGLQFLIQYYNGEERAKGNILERFSAQQFPDLHSELNLSSLELGDSALYFCASSAPTSGRETQYFGPGTRLLVL.

DNA of the CDR3: TGCGCCAGCAGCCAGTACGTTTCGGGACAACCCTATGGCTACACCTTC. Translating it yields CASSQYVSGQPYGYTF. The chain combines TRBV4-1 with TRBJ1-2; possibly TRBD1 for D (6 bases). This CDR3 has 16 residues. Germline CDR1 reads MGHRA; CDR2 reads YSYEKL. Trimming removed 3 bases at V and 4 bases at J, with 18 bases between.

The chain employs TRBV7-8 and TRBJ2-2, with no clear D. This CDR3 has 14 amino acids. Per germline, CDR1 SGHVS and CDR2 FQNEAQ. V lost 1 base to trimming and J lost 5 bases, with 8 bases between them. CDR3 protein: CASSLEAATGELFF. In nucleotides, the CDR3 is TGTGCCAGCAGCTTAGAGGCAGCAACCGGGGAGCTGTTTTTT.

The V and J genes are TRBV7-6 and TRBJ2-2, with no clear D. Germline loops: CDR1 SGHVS, CDR2 FNYEAQ. This CDR3 contains 12 residues. V lost 5 bases and J lost 6, with 7 bases in between. As DNA, the CDR3 is TGTGCCAGCAGCCCCGGTCCCGGGGAGCTGTTTTTT. Protein: CASSPGPGELFF.

This sequence joins TRBV29-1 and TRBJ2-1; D may be TRBD2 (5 bases). The V gene's germline CDR1 is SQVTM and CDR2 ANQGSEA. This CDR3 is built from 15 residues. Trimming removed 0 bases from V and 12 bases from J, with 21 bases in between. The CDR3 loop reads CSVEDFTAREKVQFF. Written as DNA, the CDR3 is TGCAGCGTTGAAGATTTCACTGCGAGGGAAAAGGTGCAGTTCTTC.